The 10 T cell receptor beta chains given below trace back to one sample, sequenced in a study of cytomegalovirus exposure and HLA in healthy donors. The protocol was immunoSEQ multiplex PCR, while the TCRdb copy is restricted to in-frame clones and leaves out a portion. The table lists roughly 63,000 clones, more than 70% of them singletons, with over 1% in the top ten. Source material: PBMCs. The receptors were sampled from a woman under 30 in good health and CMV-seronegative.

The rearrangement uses TRBV28 and TRBJ2-7, with TRBD2 matching over 7 bases. Trimming removed 3 bases from V and 1 base from J; junction bases left unmatched: 3. CDR1 is MDHEN and CDR2 is SYDVKM in the germline V gene. The CDR3 extends over 14 amino acids. Here the CDR3 DNA reads TGTGCCAGCAGTTTTAGCGGGCGATCCTACGAGCAGTACTTC. This sequence encodes CASSFSGRSYEQYF.

This clone was counted only a few times. The genes are TRBV4-1 and TRBJ1-5; D is uncertain. This CDR3 comprises 15 residues. From germline, CDR1 is MGHRA and CDR2 YSYEKL. V lost 2 bases and J lost 11, with 19 bases in between. CDR3 nucleotides: TGCGCCAGCAGCCAATACCCAGCCGGGGTCGCGACCCAGCATTTT. Protein product: CASSQYPAGVATQHF.

The chain combines TRBV7-8 with TRBJ2-2, with TRBD2 identical over 8 bases. V lost 2 bases to trimming and J lost 3 bases; unmatched junction nucleotides: 5. Germline V gives CDR1 SGHVS, CDR2 FQNEAQ. The CDR3 is 16 residues long. The CDR3 loop is CASSLLRGADTGELFF. The CDR3 nucleotides read TGTGCCAGCAGCTTACTGCGGGGGGCGGACACCGGGGAGCTGTTTTTT.

This rearrangement joins TRBV19 to TRBJ1-2; 8 nucleotides line up with TRBD1. CDR1 and CDR2 (germline): LNHDA, SQIVND (reference sequence). The V gene end was trimmed by 7 bases and the J gene end by 1 base; junction bases not matched to a gene: 11. This CDR3 has 16 amino acids. The CDR3 region has the DNA TGTGCCAGTATTGGGACAGGTCCCGATAATAACTATGGCTACACCTTC. Its translation: CASIGTGPDNNYGYTF.

This rearrangement joins TRBV6-5 to TRBJ1-2; 7 bases are a match to TRBD1. This CDR3 is built from 15 residues. Germline V gene lookup returns CDR1 MNHEY and CDR2 SVGAGI. Trimming at V came to 0 bases and at J to 3 bases, leaving 4 bases not matched to a gene. The CDR3 bases are TGTGCCAGCAGTTACTCGACACAGGGGTACTATGGCTACACCTTC. This sequence encodes CASSYSTQGYYGYTF.

V is TRBV28 and J is TRBJ2-1; 9 bases map to TRBD1. In germline, CDR1 is MDHEN, CDR2 SYDVKM. This CDR3 is 15 amino acids long. V lost 7 bases to trimming and J lost 4 bases; unmatched junction nucleotides: 8. This CDR3 is CASTLTDRGYNEQFF. The CDR3 DNA is TGTGCCAGCACCCTGACGGACAGGGGATACAATGAGCAGTTCTTC.

This chain connects TRBV13 to TRBJ1-4; 8 positions match TRBD1. Germline CDR1 and CDR2: PRHDT and FYEKMQ (reference sequence). V shed 5 bases and J 0 bases; nucleotides not matched to a gene: 2. The CDR3 is 15 amino acids. The CDR3: CASSRGQATNEKLFF. The CDR3 coding sequence is TGTGCCAGCAGCCGGGGACAGGCAACTAATGAAAAACTGTTTTTT. The full variable domain, completed using reference TRBV13 and TRBJ1-4, is AAGVIQSPRHLIKEKRETATLKCYPIPRHDTVYWYQQGPGQDPQFLISFYEKMQSDKGSIPDRFSAQQFSDYHSELNMSSLELGDSALYFCASSRGQATNEKLFFGSGTQLSVL.

The DNA for the CDR3 is TGTGCCAGTAGAGACAGCCTAGCCAAAAACATTCAGTACTTC. Encoded protein: CASRDSLAKNIQYF. The chain carries TRBV19 and TRBJ2-4; weak D call: TRBD1 (5 bases). This CDR3 has 14 residues. Germline-derived CDR1 and CDR2 are LNHDA and SQIVND (reference sequence). The V end was cut by 6 bases, the J end by 0 bases, with 9 bases between.

The chain combines TRBV30 with TRBJ2-2; D is unclear. From germline, CDR1 is GTSNPN and CDR2 SVGIG (reference sequence). The ends were cut back, 8 bases at V and 0 bases at J, with 13 bases in the middle. The CDR3 is made up of 14 amino acids. CDR3 protein: CARHDGPNTGELFF. The CDR3 DNA sequence: TGTGCCAGACACGACGGCCCGAACACCGGGGAGCTGTTTTTT. Full variable domain (missing parts from reference TRBV30 and TRBJ2-2): SQTIHQWPATLVQPVGSPLSLECTVEGTSNPNLYWYRQAAGRGLQLLFYSVGIGQISSEVPQNLSASRPQDRQFILSSKKLLLSDSGFYLCARHDGPNTGELFFGEGSRLTVL.

The chain uses TRBV29-1 and TRBJ2-5; D gene unclear. Trimming took off 7 bases at V and 5 bases at J, with 11 bases between the two ends. CDR1 is SQVTM, CDR2 ANQGSEA, per germline. There are 11 residues in the CDR3. CDR3 protein: CSAAIGETQYF. CDR3 coding DNA: TGCAGCGCCGCGATCGGGGAGACCCAGTACTTC.